The sample holds a few counts of the clone carrying this TCR beta chain. The antigen is not known. The V end lost 4 bases, the J end lost 0 bases, and 14 bases lay between the germline ends. Germline V CDR1 and CDR2: SGHRS, YFSETQ. This CDR3 contains 16 residues. The sample comes from a study of T cell responses to AZD1222 COVID-19 vaccine. Study-wide points: An increase in Spike-specific TCR breadth and depth was observed after two AZD1222 doses.

Repertoires were generated with immunoSEQ multiplex PCR, while TCRdb's copy carries only in-frame clones and drops some. The profile shows about 100,000 clones, about 83% of them singletons. Sample: peripheral blood, taken on day 0 of AZD1222 vaccination. J is TRBJ1-3 and V is TRBV5-1, with D unresolved. The TCR comes from an adult in good health. The CDR3 spells CASSPTELSSGNTIYF. The CDR3 region has the DNA TGCGCCAGCAGCCCGACGGAGTTGAGCTCTGGAAACACCATATATTTT.